A single sample is the source of the 10 T cell receptor beta chains below, sequenced in a study of blood T cell repertoires in COVID-19. Here immunoSEQ multiplex PCR was the method, and the copy in TCRdb shows in-frame clones only, minus some. This table holds over 60,000 clones, about 78% found once. What was sequenced was peripheral blood. Receptor source: a woman aged 80 or over with acute or convalescent COVID-19.

The J gene is TRBJ2-1, the V gene TRBV19, with D hard to call. Germline CDR1 is LNHDA and CDR2 is SQIVND (reference sequence). This CDR3 comprises 16 residues. The ends were cut back, 5 bases at V and 2 bases at J, with 16 bases in the middle. The CDR3 bases are TGTGCCAGTAGTCATCAAACCAGGAATCCCTACAATGAGCAGTTCTTC. Protein sequence: CASSHQTRNPYNEQFF.

The chain has TRBV6-6 and TRBJ2-6, with D possibly matching TRBD2 (6 bases). Germline-derived CDR1 and CDR2 are MNHNY and SVGAGI (reference sequence). The CDR3 runs to 21 residues. V lost 6 bases to trimming and J lost 0 bases, with 27 bases between them. CDR3: CASSLVGGGLGTTSGANVLTF. The CDR3 DNA follows: TGTGCCAGCAGCCTTGTGGGGGGTGGGCTGGGGACGACCTCTGGGGCCAACGTCCTGACTTTC.

The chain couples TRBV9 to TRBJ2-1; 8 bases map to TRBD1. The V gene end was trimmed by 0 bases and the J gene end by 9 bases; junction bases not matched to a gene: 8. Germline V gives CDR1 SGDLS, CDR2 YYNGEE. The CDR3 is 15 amino acids. In DNA, the CDR3 is TGTGCCAGCAGCGTAGTAAGCCAGGGGGCCGGTGAGCAGTTCTTC. It yields the protein CASSVVSQGAGEQFF.

The chain uses TRBV18 and TRBJ1-2; 10 bases fit TRBD1. V lost 1 base to trimming and J lost 1 base; unmatched junction nucleotides: 3. This CDR3 is built from 16 residues. Germline CDR1 is KGHSH and CDR2 is LQKENI. The CDR3 region is CASSPQGQGINYGYTF. CDR3 DNA sequence: TGTGCCAGCTCACCACAGGGACAGGGGATTAACTATGGCTACACCTTC.

Here the CDR3 DNA reads TGTGCCAGCAGCTTAGTGTCGGGGACAGGGAATCAGCCCCAGCATTTT. The encoded protein is CASSLVSGTGNQPQHF. The J gene is TRBJ1-5, the V gene TRBV7-2, with 9 bases identical to TRBD1. The J segment lost 4 bases and the V segment lost 1 base, leaving 5 bases of the junction unmatched. The CDR3 has 16 residues. The germline gives CDR1 SGHTA, CDR2 FQGNSA.

The J gene is TRBJ2-7, the V gene TRBV5-1, with D maybe TRBD1 (6 bases). Trimming took 0 bases from V and 12 from J, leaving 25 bases between them. CDR3 length equals 16 residues. CDR1 is SGHRS, CDR2 YFSETQ, per germline. The DNA for the CDR3 is TGCGCCAGCAGCTTGGCTCTCGGGACAACACCCGACCGCTCGTACTTC. Translated: CASSLALGTTPDRSYF.

In its sample, this clone was seen once. This chain links TRBV30 with TRBJ2-1; TRBD2 matches at 10 bases. V shed 3 bases, J shed 9 bases, and the junction held 8 bases outside the gene matches. Germline V gives CDR1 GTSNPN, CDR2 SVGIG (reference sequence). The CDR3 covers 14 residues. This chain's CDR3 is CAWSIPSGSVEQFF. The CDR3 coding sequence is TGTGCCTGGAGCATACCTAGCGGGAGTGTTGAGCAGTTCTTC.

This clone was counted once. The chain employs TRBV2 and TRBJ1-2; 7 bases map to TRBD1. The CDR3 runs to 14 residues. CDR1 and CDR2 (germline): SNHLY, FYNNEI. J lost 6 bases, V lost 2 bases, and 6 bases had no gene match. The CDR3 spells CASSETGVRDGYTF. In nucleotides, the CDR3 is TGTGCCAGCAGTGAAACAGGGGTCAGAGATGGCTACACCTTC.

V is TRBV5-1 and J is TRBJ1-2, with D maybe TRBD1 (5 bases). Germline lookup yields CDR1 SGHRS and CDR2 YFSETQ. V lost 2 bases and J 8 bases, leaving 10 bases between the germline ends. This CDR3 is built from 12 residues. CDR3: CASSFQGAGYTF. CDR3 DNA: TGCGCCAGCAGCTTCCAAGGGGCCGGCTACACCTTC.

The chain joins TRBV9 to TRBJ2-2; 8 nucleotides match TRBD2. Germline V lookup: CDR1 SGDLS, CDR2 YYNGEE. The V gene end was trimmed by 3 bases and the J gene end by 5 bases; junction bases not matched to a gene: 6. The CDR3 extends over 15 amino acids. The CDR3, as DNA: TGTGCCAGCAGCGCCGGGGTAGCGGGGACCGGGGAGCTGTTTTTT. This translates into CASSAGVAGTGELFF.